This T cell receptor beta chain was sequenced in a study of cytomegalovirus exposure and HLA in healthy donors. The PCR employed 60 Vbeta primers together with 13 Jbeta primers. TCRdb keeps only in-frame clones here, not all; method: immunoSEQ multiplex PCR. This sample carries about 140,000 clones, under 90% of them seen once, and the ten largest clones take 2% to 2.5%. Germline CDR1 ENHRY, CDR2 SYGVKD. The CDR3 sequence is 13 residues long. The chain employs TRBV10-3 and TRBJ2-7, with 8 positions matching TRBD2. Input material: PBMCs. The sequence was collected from a boy under 10 years old in good health and CMV-seronegative. The CDR3 coding sequence is TGTGCCATCAGTGAGGACGGGAGGGACATATCCAAGGTC. This gives the protein CAISEDGRDISKV.